The 22 T cell receptor beta chains reported below all come from one sample, sequenced in a study of T cell repertoires in cytomegalovirus infection. TCRdb re-analysed the reads in MiXCR, keeping a single row per CDR3 protein. This table holds some 390,000 distinct CDR3 sequences, 15% to 20% found once. Sequencing used PBMCs. These receptors were taken from a human donor in good health (CMV status not recorded). Some clones in this sample may be carry-over from other donors' samples.

This clonotype was recorded a few times. The rearrangement links TRBV5-5 to TRBJ1-4; maybe TRBD1 (6 bases). The CDR3 covers 15 residues. The germline gives CDR1 SGHKS, CDR2 YYEKEE (reference sequence). The ends were cut back, 4 bases at V and 10 bases at J, with 20 bases in the middle. The CDR3 is CASSLTGATRGKLFF. The CDR3 nucleotides read TGTGCCAGCAGCCTAACCGGGGCCACCAGGGGAAAACTGTTTTTT.

This clonotype was recorded at least ten times. The chain is built from TRBV6-6 and TRBJ2-7; TRBD1 is a possible D gene (6 bases). V lost 5 bases to trimming and J lost 0 bases, with 8 bases between them. Germline assignment: CDR1 MNHNY and CDR2 SVGAGI (reference sequence). This CDR3 has 13 residues. In nucleotides, the CDR3 is TGTGCCAGCAGTACAGGGCACTCCTACGAGCAGTACTTC. It translates to CASSTGHSYEQYF.

The chain joins TRBV5-1 to TRBJ1-2; the D gene is possibly TRBD1 (5 bases). Germline loops: CDR1 SGHRS, CDR2 YFSETQ. Trimming pared 7 bases from V and 4 bases from J, leaving 14 bases between. The CDR3 has 13 amino acids. CDR3 nucleotides: TGCGCCAGCCGACCCGGGGGGACCTATGGCTACACCTTC. This codes for CASRPGGTYGYTF.

A few counts support this clonotype. This chain uses TRBV18 with TRBJ1-2; 12 nucleotides align to TRBD1. Per the germline V gene, CDR1 is KGHSH and CDR2 is LQKENI. V dropped 5 bases and J dropped 3; count of bases not matched to a gene: 4. CDR3 size: 15 residues. CDR3 protein: CASSRGTGGDYGYTF. The CDR3 region has the DNA TGTGCCAGCTCAAGAGGGACAGGGGGCGACTATGGCTACACCTTC.

The rearrangement links TRBV7-4 to TRBJ1-1; unclear D gene. CDR1 SGHVT and CDR2 SQSDAQ come from the germline V gene. The CDR3 totals 16 residues. The V end was cut by 4 bases, the J end by 0 bases, with 15 bases between. The CDR3 is CASSYDLGPMNTEAFF. In DNA, the CDR3 is TGTGCCAGCAGCTATGATCTCGGACCTATGAACACTGAAGCTTTCTTT.

This clonotype came up many times. This chain joins TRBV6-6 and TRBJ2-3; TRBD2 aligns across 7 bases. V was pared by 4 bases and J by 2 bases, with 9 bases of the junction left unmatched. Germline CDR1 and CDR2: MNHNY and SVGAGI (reference sequence). The CDR3 is made up of 16 amino acids. This CDR3 is CASSLIAGADTDTQYF. CDR3 nucleotides: TGTGCCAGCAGTTTAATAGCGGGCGCAGACACAGATACGCAGTATTTT.

This sequence joins TRBV11-2 and TRBJ2-3; D might be TRBD2 (6 bases). Germline loops: CDR1 SGHAT, CDR2 FQNNGV. With 3 bases removed from V and 1 base from J, the gap between germline ends came to 8 bases. This CDR3 has 14 residues. The CDR3 sequence: CASSFLARTDTQYF. The CDR3 bases are TGTGCCAGCAGCTTCCTAGCGCGCACAGATACGCAGTATTTT.

The chain combines TRBV27 with TRBJ2-7; D is undetermined. In germline, CDR1 is MNHEY, CDR2 SMNVEV (reference sequence). The CDR3 has 13 amino acids. V shed 3 bases and J shed 6 bases, with 12 bases lying between them. In DNA form, the CDR3 reads TGTGCCAGCAGTTTCAGGTCCTCGAGCGAGCAGTACTTC. As protein: CASSFRSSSEQYF.

This chain joins TRBV27 and TRBJ2-2; possibly TRBD2 for D (7 bases). This CDR3 region has 19 residues. The V gene lost 3 bases and the J gene lost 9 bases, with 29 bases spanning the gap. Germline V gives CDR1 MNHEY, CDR2 SMNVEV (reference sequence). CDR3 protein: CASSFRTRGSVIGSWELFF. CDR3 coding DNA: TGTGCCAGCAGTTTTAGGACTAGGGGGTCGGTGATAGGCTCCTGGGAGCTGTTTTTT.

The CDR3 loop reads CASSQGHRYNEQFF. DNA of the CDR3: TGCGCCAGCAGCCAAGGACACCGCTACAATGAGCAGTTCTTC. This chain uses TRBV4-1 with TRBJ2-1; no reliable D call. Trimming removed 1 base from V and 3 bases from J, with 7 bases in between. The CDR3 length is 14 residues. The germline CDR1 and CDR2 sequences are MGHRA and YSYEKL.

This clonotype was recorded a few times. The rearrangement joins TRBV24-1 to TRBJ2-1, with unresolved D. Germline values: CDR1 KGHDR, CDR2 SFDVKD. The CDR3 has 11 residues. Trimming took off 5 bases at V and 11 bases at J, with 9 bases between the two ends. Here the CDR3 reads CATSVSSQQFF. CDR3 DNA sequence: TGTGCCACCAGTGTATCTAGTCAGCAGTTCTTC.

The chain is built from TRBV7-9 and TRBJ1-3; D possibly corresponds to TRBD1 (6 bases). Trimming pared 4 bases from V and 2 bases from J, leaving 12 bases between. The V gene's germline CDR1 is SEHNR and CDR2 FQNEAQ (reference sequence). The CDR3 covers 15 residues. CDR3 sequence (DNA): TGTGCCAGCAGCTCCTGGACAGATACTGGAAACACCATATATTTT. Amino acid sequence: CASSSWTDTGNTIYF. The full variable domain, with the rest looked up from reference TRBV7-9 and TRBJ1-3, is DTGVSQNPRHKITKRGQNVTFRCDPISEHNRLYWYRQTLGQGPEFLTYFQNEAQLEKSRLLSDRFSAERPKGSFSTLEIQRTEQGDSAMYLCASSSWTDTGNTIYFGEGSWLTVV.

The V gene is TRBV9, the J gene TRBJ1-2, with D uncertain. The V gene's germline CDR1 is SGDLS and CDR2 YYNGEE. The CDR3 spans 14 residues. The ends were cut back, 0 bases at V and 4 bases at J, with 10 bases in the middle. The CDR3 region is CASSVGPDAYGYTF. CDR3 in DNA: TGTGCCAGCAGCGTAGGTCCCGACGCCTATGGCTACACCTTC.

There are many counts of this clonotype. The chain uses TRBV19 and TRBJ2-1; D call uncertain. The CDR3 is 14 amino acids. The germline CDR1 and CDR2 sequences are LNHDA and SQIVND (reference sequence). Trimming took 6 bases from V and 0 from J, leaving 9 bases between them. This CDR3 is CASSGSSSYNEQFF. For the CDR3, the DNA is TGTGCCAGTAGCGGGTCGAGCTCCTACAATGAGCAGTTCTTC.

This clonotype was counted ten times or more. This chain's CDR3 is CASSLVGGTSIGGDTQYF. DNA of the CDR3: TGTGCCAGCAGCTTAGTAGGGGGAACTAGTATCGGAGGAGATACGCAGTATTTT. The genes are TRBV7-8 and TRBJ2-3; D is perhaps TRBD1 (6 bases). Trimming took 1 base from V and 5 from J, leaving 22 bases between them. There are 18 residues in the CDR3. The germline CDR1 and CDR2 sequences are SGHVS and FQNEAQ.

The J gene is TRBJ1-1, the V gene TRBV19, with D tentatively TRBD1 (5 bases). CDR3 length: 13 amino acids. Per the germline V gene, CDR1 is LNHDA and CDR2 is SQIVND (reference sequence). The V end was cut by 6 bases, the J end by 7 bases, with 15 bases between. CDR3 in amino acids: CASSRQLTSEAFF. The CDR3 region has the DNA TGTGCCAGTAGCCGACAGCTTACTAGTGAAGCTTTCTTT.

The gene calls are TRBV6-2 or TRBV6-3 and TRBJ1-1; D remains unclear. V was shortened by 7 bases and J by 4 bases, with 16 bases between the two germline ends. The CDR3 covers 14 residues. Germline CDR1 reads MNHEY; CDR2 reads SVGEGT. Here the CDR3 DNA reads TGTGCCAGCAAGTCTACGACACGGGTCACTGAAGCTTTCTTT. Translation: CASKSTTRVTEAFF.

The gene calls are TRBV7-2 and TRBJ2-7, with D tentatively TRBD1 (8 bases). Trimming cost V 1 base and J 3 bases, with 13 bases left between them. CDR1 and CDR2 from the germline V gene are SGHTA and FQGNSA. The CDR3 spans 15 residues. The CDR3 sequence is CASSLEAGQVYEQYF. CDR3 sequence (DNA): TGTGCCAGCAGCTTAGAAGCGGGACAGGTCTACGAGCAGTACTTC.

The chain joins TRBV5-6 to TRBJ1-4; D might be TRBD1 (6 bases). The CDR3 consists of 17 residues. Trimming shortened V by 4 bases and J by 0 bases, and 16 bases separated the two germline ends. The V gene's germline CDR1 is SGHDT and CDR2 YYEEEE. The chain's CDR3 is CASSPGHAVATNEKLFF. DNA of the CDR3: TGTGCCAGCAGCCCGGGACACGCCGTTGCAACTAATGAAAAACTGTTTTTT.

The rearrangement joins TRBV7-9 to TRBJ2-5, with D possibly being TRBD2 (6 bases). The V end was cut by 4 bases, the J end by 4 bases, with 10 bases between. This CDR3 is built from 13 residues. Germline V gives CDR1 SEHNR, CDR2 FQNEAQ (reference sequence). CDR3 DNA: TGTGCCAGCAGCTCGGCCGGGAGAGAGACCCAGTACTTC. The encoded protein is CASSSAGRETQYF. The full variable domain, in which reference TRBV7-9 and TRBJ2-5 provide the parts outside the CDR3, is DTGVSQNPRHKITKRGQNVTFRCDPISEHNRLYWYRQTLGQGPEFLTYFQNEAQLEKSRLLSDRFSAERPKGSFSTLEIQRTEQGDSAMYLCASSSAGRETQYFGPGTRLLVL.

The chain uses TRBV20-1 and TRBJ2-1, with D possibly being TRBD1 (5 bases). Germline CDR1 and CDR2: DFQATT and SNEGSKA (reference sequence). The CDR3 length is 13 residues. The V and J ends lost 2 bases and 8 bases respectively, with 13 bases between them. The CDR3 DNA reads as TGCAGTGCTAGATGGGGCTTCATCGATGAGCAGTTCTTC. This translates into CSARWGFIDEQFF.

This clonotype has at least ten counts. The CDR3 protein is CASSVLTGIYEQYF. DNA for the CDR3: TGTGCCAGCAGCGTACTAACGGGAATCTACGAGCAGTACTTC. V usage is TRBV7-9 and J usage is TRBJ2-7; D perhaps matches TRBD2 (5 bases). This CDR3 comprises 14 residues. V was pared by 5 bases and J by 3 bases, with 14 bases between. The germline gives CDR1 SEHNR, CDR2 FQNEAQ (reference sequence). Complete variable domain (other parts from reference TRBV7-9 and TRBJ2-7): DTGVSQNPRHKITKRGQNVTFRCDPISEHNRLYWYRQTLGQGPEFLTYFQNEAQLEKSRLLSDRFSAERPKGSFSTLEIQRTEQGDSAMYLCASSVLTGIYEQYFGPGTRLTVT.